The rows below give T cell receptor beta chains drawn from one sample of a study of T-cell memory formation after mild COVID-19. Via MiXCR, TCRdb re-called the 5' RACE reads, giving one row per CDR3 protein. The sample shows some 180,000 distinct CDR3 sequences, roughly 18% of them seen only once. The sequenced material came from PBMCs or a T cell subset sorted from them (not recorded which). These receptors originate from a man aged 18 to 30 who had mild COVID-19 (a few samples of this study predate the infection). Cell type and time point are not known. Both conserved end residues are part of each CDR3. Fields, in order: D gene, J gene, clone size, V gene, CDR3 DNA, CDR3 protein. A D gene is named only where the DNA matches it firmly. Clone size is stated in some rows and not others, as once, few, many or a class when expanded.

>TRBD1|TRBJ1-5|NA|TRBV7-8
TGTGCCAGCACCCTAACAGGGGGGAGGGATAATCAGCCCCAGCATTTT
CASTLTGGRDNQPQHF
>TRBD2|TRBJ2-7|NA|TRBV3-1
TGTGCCAGCAGCCCGGGACTAGCGGAGAGCTACGAGCAGTACTTC
CASSPGLAESYEQYF
>TRBD1|TRBJ1-1|NA|TRBV6-6
TGTGCCAGCAGTTTTTACAGGGGAAATGAAGCTTTCTTT
CASSFYRGNEAFF
>NA|TRBJ2-3|NA|TRBV12-3/TRBV12-4
TGTGCCAGCAGATTCCCCGGTTCTACGCAGTATTTT
CASRFPGSTQYF
>NA|TRBJ1-5|NA|TRBV7-2
TGTGCCAGCAGCCACGGGGGTGGAATGCGTCAGCCCCAGCATTTT
CASSHGGGMRQPQHF
>NA|TRBJ2-3|NA|TRBV7-3
TGTGCCAGCAGTTCCCGCCGGGGTCCTGTGGATACGCAGTATTTT
CASSSRRGPVDTQYF
>NA|TRBJ1-6|NA|TRBV7-6
TGTGCCAGCAGCTTAAGGACGGGGGAACGTTATAATTCACCCCTCCACTTT
CASSLRTGERYNSPLHF
>NA|TRBJ1-4|NA|TRBV4-3
TGCGCCAGCAGCCGAAAAGGGCTAACTGCATCGAATGAAAAACTGTTTTTT
CASSRKGLTASNEKLFF
>TRBD1|TRBJ1-1|few|TRBV7-2
TGTGCCAGCAGCTTCACAGGGGACACTGAAGCTTTCTTT
CASSFTGDTEAFF
>TRBD2|TRBJ2-5|many|TRBV9
TGTGCCAGCAGCCCGAGGAGGACTAGGGATGGGGAGACCCAGTACTTC
CASSPRRTRDGETQYF
>TRBD1|TRBJ2-2|NA|TRBV5-1
TGCGCCAGCAGCTTCAGGACAGGGATTGCCGGGGAGCTGTTTTTT
CASSFRTGIAGELFF
>TRBD2|TRBJ2-3|few|TRBV20-1
TGCAGTGCTAGAGTTGGGACTAGCGGGACAGATACGCAGTATTTT
CSARVGTSGTDTQYF
>TRBD1|TRBJ2-7|few|TRBV7-2
TGTGCCAGCAGCGCCCGGGACAGGGGTGCCTACGAGCAGTACTTC
CASSARDRGAYEQYF
>NA|TRBJ1-6|medium-sized|TRBV3-1
TGTGCCAGCACCCCGGGACGGGGGAATTCACCCCTCCACTTT
CASTPGRGNSPLHF
>TRBD1|TRBJ1-4|few|TRBV5-1
TGCGCCAGCAGCTTGGTCGGGACAGGGGGTGAAAAACTGTTTTTT
CASSLVGTGGEKLFF
>NA|TRBJ1-2|NA|TRBV11-1
TGTGCCAGCAGCGGCCACGGGGCACTCCTCGGCTACACCTTC
CASSGHGALLGYTF
>TRBD1|TRBJ2-6|few|TRBV20-1
TGCAGTGCTAGTCACAGGGGGCTTTCCGGGGCCAACGTCCTGACTTTC
CSASHRGLSGANVLTF
>NA|TRBJ1-2|few|TRBV9
TGTGCCAGCAGCCTCCGGGGGGGCGGGTATGGCTACACCTTC
CASSLRGGGYGYTF
>NA|TRBJ1-6|NA|TRBV20-1
TGCAGTGCTAGTCCCGCCAGGGTGCGATCACCCCTCCACTTT
CSASPARVRSPLHF
>NA|TRBJ1-4|few|TRBV30
TGTGCCTGGAGTTTTCTCGGAACTAATGAAAAACTGTTTTTT
CAWSFLGTNEKLFF
>TRBD1|TRBJ2-1|few|TRBV11-2
TGTGCCAGCAGCTTGGACAGGGCGCGGCAGTTCTTC
CASSLDRARQFF
>NA|TRBJ2-5|few|TRBV7-2
TGTGCCAGCAGCTTAGCGAGTGTCAGAGCAGAGACCCAGTACTTC
CASSLASVRAETQYF
>NA|TRBJ1-2|NA|TRBV2
TGTGCCAGCAGTGTAGGAGCAGGGACTGGCTACACCTTC
CASSVGAGTGYTF